This T cell receptor (beta chain) was documented in a study of radiation and T cells in renal cell carcinoma. Study as a whole: Nephrectomy followed 15 Gy stereotactic body radiation by 4 weeks. Points from the study as a whole: In blood, top tumor clones expanded by 2 weeks, shrinking by 4. No pretreatment tumor biopsies were available for baseline clonotypes.

The time point: blood 2 weeks post-SBRT. Indicated treatment: 15 Gy SBRT to primary tumor, nephrectomy 4 weeks later. Trimming pared 0 bases from V and 2 bases from J, leaving 15 bases between. Per the germline V gene, CDR1 is SGDLS and CDR2 is YYNGEE. The CDR3 is 17 residues long. Of note for this clone: Its matching antigen is unknown.

Method: immunoSEQ multiplex PCR; TCRdb's copy keeps in-frame clones and lacks some. Seen here are about 130,000 clones, more than 75% observed once, and the top ten hold around 6%. The receptor's source is a woman between 65 and 79 years old with renal cell carcinoma. J is TRBJ2-1 and V is TRBV9; maybe TRBD2 (7 bases). Sequenced material: blood, taken from a patient whose treatment included radiotherapy and nephrectomy. CDR3 in amino acids: CASSVGGGGGAYNEQFF. The CDR3 bases are TGTGCCAGCAGCGTAGGAGGAGGAGGGGGGGCCTACAATGAGCAGTTCTTC. The complete variable domain, with remaining parts taken from reference TRBV9 and TRBJ2-1, reads DSGVTQTPKHLITATGQRVTLRCSPRSGDLSVYWYQQSLDQGLQFLIQYYNGEERAKGNILERFSAQQFPDLHSELNLSSLELGDSALYFCASSVGGGGGAYNEQFFGPGTRLTVL.